Presented here are 18 T cell receptor beta chains from one specimen sequenced in a study of OX40 agonist ivuxolimab in advanced cancers. Assay used: immunoSEQ multiplex PCR; TCRdb lists only in-frame clones, some missing. The sample contains tens of thousands of clones, over 80% of which appear only once. The sequences come from CD4+ or CD8+ T cells sorted from blood, collected in a trial of the OX40 agonist ivuxolimab. These receptors were collected from an adult with an advanced solid tumor such as melanoma, head and neck, liver or kidney cancer.

The rearrangement uses TRBV5-4 and TRBJ1-2; TRBD1 agrees at 11 bases. Germline CDR1 SGHNT, CDR2 YYREEE (reference sequence). V was pared by 4 bases and J by 2 bases, with 16 bases of the junction left unmatched. The CDR3 sequence is 19 residues long. CDR3 in amino acids: CASSAPARTGGLFNYGYTF. The CDR3 nucleotides read TGTGCCAGCAGCGCTCCGGCGAGGACAGGGGGCCTATTCAACTATGGCTACACCTTC.

The chain recombines TRBV4-1 with TRBJ2-5; unclear D gene. Germline V gene lookup returns CDR1 MGHRA and CDR2 YSYEKL. Trimming took 4 bases from V and 1 from J, leaving 13 bases between them. The CDR3 extends over 15 amino acids. DNA for the CDR3: TGCGCCAGCAGCCCAGTATATCTTGGCCAAGAGACCCAGTACTTC. It codes for CASSPVYLGQETQYF.

The V gene is TRBV5-5, the J gene TRBJ2-3; D unresolved. Germline-derived CDR1 and CDR2 are SGHKS and YYEKEE (reference sequence). Trimming took off 6 bases at V and 6 bases at J, with 11 bases between the two ends. The CDR3 consists of 12 residues. CDR3 sequence (DNA): TGTGCCAGCACCTACTCAAGGGATACGCAGTATTTT. It specifies CASTYSRDTQYF.

The gene calls are TRBV14 and TRBJ2-4; the match to TRBD1 covers 11 bases. J gave up 5 bases and V 4 bases, and 7 bases lay outside the gene matches. The CDR3 consists of 16 residues. Germline loops: CDR1 SGHDN, CDR2 FVKESK. The CDR3 bases are TGTGCCAGCAGCCCCCGGACAGGGGGCGAGGAAAACATTCAGTACTTC. Translating it yields CASSPRTGGEENIQYF.

The chain joins TRBV6-6 to TRBJ2-7; D is perhaps TRBD1 or TRBD2 (5 bases each). The V end was cut by 2 bases, the J end by 3 bases, with 11 bases between. Germline lookup yields CDR1 MNHNY and CDR2 SVGAGI (reference sequence). The CDR3 has 14 amino acids. The CDR3 nucleotides are TGTGCCAGCAGTTACAGGGACCTCGGCTACGAGCAGTACTTC. Translation gives CASSYRDLGYEQYF.

This clone is judged medium-sized. This chain links TRBV7-8 with TRBJ2-1, with 7 positions matching TRBD2. The CDR3 length is 15 residues. With V trimmed by 4 bases and J by 8 bases, 11 bases remained unmatched. Germline CDR1 SGHVS, CDR2 FQNEAQ. CDR3 sequence reads: CASSYGGGSSDEQFF. Here the CDR3 DNA reads TGTGCCAGCAGCTACGGAGGCGGGAGTAGTGATGAGCAGTTCTTC.

This clone has just a few counts. V and J are TRBV2 and TRBJ1-2; D is unresolved. V was shortened by 3 bases and J by 5 bases, with 10 bases between the two germline ends. Germline V gene data show CDR1 as SNHLY and CDR2 as FYNNEI. The CDR3 is 13 residues long. CDR3 nucleotides: TGTGCCAGCAGTGATCCCCAGTTTTATGGCTACACCTTC. Protein product: CASSDPQFYGYTF. The full variable domain, rest sourced from reference TRBV2 and TRBJ1-2, is EPEVTQTPSHQVTQMGQEVILRCVPISNHLYFYWYRQILGQKVEFLVSFYNNEISEKSEIFDDQFSVERPDGSNFTLKIRSTKLEDSAMYFCASSDPQFYGYTFGSGTRLTVV.

The chain employs TRBV6-5 and TRBJ1-1; a weak D match, TRBD1 (6 bases). Trimming shortened V by 1 base and J by 0 bases, and 12 bases separated the two germline ends. The CDR3 length is 16 residues. CDR1 is MNHEY, CDR2 SVGAGI, per germline. DNA for the CDR3: TGTGCCAGCAGTTACTTAGGGGGGCCTATGAACACTGAAGCTTTCTTT. Translating gives CASSYLGGPMNTEAFF.

The chain is built from TRBV10-3 and TRBJ2-5, with D possibly matching TRBD1 (5 bases). The CDR3 is 13 amino acids. V lost 6 bases and J lost 1, with 9 bases in between. CDR1 and CDR2 (germline): ENHRY, SYGVKD. CDR3 nucleotides: TGTGCCATCAGACCCGACAGCCAAGAGACCCAGTACTTC. The encoded protein is CAIRPDSQETQYF.

The rearrangement links TRBV5-5 to TRBJ2-7; TRBD2 is a possible D gene (5 bases). Germline CDR1 SGHKS, CDR2 YYEKEE (reference sequence). The CDR3 consists of 13 residues. The V end was cut by 4 bases, the J end by 3 bases, with 11 bases between. DNA of the CDR3: TGTGCCAGCAGCATTGGACTTAACTACGAGCAGTACTTC. This translates into CASSIGLNYEQYF.

The V and J genes are TRBV4-3 and TRBJ2-3; a weak D match, TRBD2 (6 bases). Germline CDR1 and CDR2: LGHNA and YSLEER. The CDR3 totals 16 residues. Trimming cost V 5 bases and J 0 bases, with 15 bases left between them. The CDR3 bases are TGCGCCAGCAGCTCAAGTAGCGGAGCTAGCACAGATACGCAGTATTTT. Amino acid sequence: CASSSSSGASTDTQYF.

The chain joins TRBV11-2 to TRBJ2-7; D call uncertain. Trimming removed 3 bases at V and 3 bases at J, with 9 bases between. This CDR3 is built from 13 residues. Germline CDR1 reads SGHAT; CDR2 reads FQNNGV. CDR3 amino acids: CASSFQNHYEQYF. CDR3 nucleotide sequence: TGTGCCAGCAGCTTCCAGAATCACTACGAGCAGTACTTC.

Points on this clone: Distinct nucleotide sequences in the sample also encode this CDR3. This chain joins TRBV11-2 and TRBJ2-1; no reliable D call. V was trimmed by 1 base and J by 4 bases, leaving 5 bases between them. The V gene's germline CDR1 is SGHAT and CDR2 FQNNGV. The CDR3 loop spans 13 amino acids. The DNA for the CDR3 is TGTGCCAGCAGCTTAGTCCCGTACAATGAGCAGTTCTTC. Residues: CASSLVPYNEQFF.

The chain recombines TRBV5-4 with TRBJ1-2, with D hard to call. The CDR3 contains 13 residues. V was clipped by 0 bases and J by 5 bases, with 8 bases between them. Germline V lookup: CDR1 SGHNT, CDR2 YYREEE (reference sequence). Here the CDR3 DNA reads TGTGCCAGCAGCTTGGCCGTTTCGTATGGCTACACCTTC. Translating gives CASSLAVSYGYTF.

The CDR3 DNA reads as TGTGCCAGTAGTATAGTGCGGCAGGGGGCTATGAACACTGAAGCTTTCTTT. This encodes CASSIVRQGAMNTEAFF. V and J are TRBV19 and TRBJ1-1; 8 nucleotides agree with TRBD1. Germline trimming cut 1 base from V and 0 bases from J; bases unmatched to any gene: 7. CDR3 size: 17 residues. CDR1 is LNHDA, CDR2 SQIVND, per germline (reference sequence).

This clone was counted a few times. The chain links TRBV25-1 to TRBJ2-7; no definite D call. Trimming cost V 3 bases and J 2 bases, with 8 bases left between them. This CDR3 has 13 residues. Germline CDR1 reads MGHDK; CDR2 reads SYGVNS. DNA for the CDR3: TGTGCCAGCAGTGATGTCGCGGCCTACGAGCAGTACTTC. The encoded protein is CASSDVAAYEQYF.

This chain joins TRBV6-6 and TRBJ1-2; D is possibly TRBD1 (5 bases). Deletions cut 0 bases from V and 7 bases from J, with 12 bases between. The germline V gene has CDR1 MNHNY and CDR2 SVGAGI (reference sequence). There are 14 residues in the CDR3. The DNA for the CDR3 is TGTGCCAGCAGTTACTCGGAAGGGACTCGTGGCTACACCTTC. Protein sequence: CASSYSEGTRGYTF.

This clone is deemed medium-sized. The J gene is TRBJ1-2, the V gene TRBV4-2, with TRBD1 identical over 11 bases. V was clipped by 8 bases and J by 6 bases; unmatched bases: 8. Germline CDR1 LGHNA, CDR2 YNFKEQ. The CDR3 totals 14 residues. CDR3 protein: CASSGTGGRDGYTF. As DNA, the CDR3 is TGTGCCAGCTCCGGGACAGGGGGGCGGGATGGCTACACCTTC.